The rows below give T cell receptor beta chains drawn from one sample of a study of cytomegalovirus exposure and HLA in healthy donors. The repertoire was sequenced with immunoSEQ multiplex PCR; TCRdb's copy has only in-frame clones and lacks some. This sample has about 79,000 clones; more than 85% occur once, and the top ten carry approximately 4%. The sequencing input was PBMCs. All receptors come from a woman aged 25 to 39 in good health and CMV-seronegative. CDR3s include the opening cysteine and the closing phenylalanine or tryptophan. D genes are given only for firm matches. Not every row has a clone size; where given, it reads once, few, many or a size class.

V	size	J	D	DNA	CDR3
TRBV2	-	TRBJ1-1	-	TGTGCCAGCAGTGAAGCGGGAGGTTGGGACGTCGCTTTCTTT	CASSEAGGWDVAFF
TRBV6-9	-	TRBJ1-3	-	TGTGCCGCCAGGTGGATTTTCAGAAACACCATATATTTT	CAARWIFRNTIYF
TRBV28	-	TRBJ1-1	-	TGTGCCAGCAGTTTATTGGAGGGTAGGCACACTGAAGCTTTCTTT	CASSLLEGRHTEAFF
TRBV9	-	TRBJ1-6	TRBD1	TGTGCCAGCAGCGTAGGGACAGGGGGCCACCTTTCACCCCTCCACTTT	CASSVGTGGHLSPLHF
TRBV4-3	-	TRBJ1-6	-	TGCGCCAGCAGCCAAGATATCAGTAATTCACCCCTCCACTTT	CASSQDISNSPLHF
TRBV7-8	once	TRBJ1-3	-	TGTGCCAGCAGCTTACAGACAGCGTCTGGAAACACCATATATTTT	CASSLQTASGNTIYF
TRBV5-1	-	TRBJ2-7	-	TGCGCCAGCAGCCCCCCAGGGCACTCCTACGAGCAGTACTTC	CASSPPGHSYEQYF
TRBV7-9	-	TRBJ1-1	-	TGTGCCAGCAGCTTATGGATGGGCCAGAACACTGAAGCTTTCTTT	CASSLWMGQNTEAFF
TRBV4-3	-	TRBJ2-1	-	TGCGCCAGCAGCCAAGACTGGAGGGGTAGGCAGTTCTTC	CASSQDWRGRQFF
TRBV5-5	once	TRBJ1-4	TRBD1	TGTGCCAGCAGCTTGGTAACAGGGGTGAGCAATGAAAAACTGTTTTTT	CASSLVTGVSNEKLFF
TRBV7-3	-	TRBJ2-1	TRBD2	TGTGCCAGCAGCCTTAGCGGGAGTAGGGGCAATGAGCAGTTCTTC	CASSLSGSRGNEQFF
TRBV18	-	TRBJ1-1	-	TGTGCCAGCTCCGGTATGTGTGACACTGAAGCTTTCTTT	CASSGMCDTEAFF
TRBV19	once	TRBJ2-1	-	TGTGCCAGTAGTATGTCCTGGGGCCCCTACAATGAGCAGTTCTTC	CASSMSWGPYNEQFF
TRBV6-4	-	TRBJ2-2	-	TGTGCCAGCAGTGAGTGTAGCATAGGAGGCGTCGACACCGGGGAGCTGTTTTTT	CASSECSIGGVDTGELFF
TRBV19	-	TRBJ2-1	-	TGTGCCAGTAGCGATTTAGCGGTGGGCCTCTACAATGAGCAGTTCTTC	CASSDLAVGLYNEQFF
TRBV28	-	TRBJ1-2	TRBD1	TGTGCCAGCAGTTCAGGACAGGGAAGGGATGGCTACACCTTC	CASSSGQGRDGYTF
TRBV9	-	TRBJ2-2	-	TGTGCCAGCAGCGTAGGGTACGACTCAAAGAACACCGGGGAGCTGTTTTTT	CASSVGYDSKNTGELFF
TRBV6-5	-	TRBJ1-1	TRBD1	TGTGCCAGCAAAGTAGGGGGCAGCATGAACACTGAAGCTTTCTTT	CASKVGGSMNTEAFF
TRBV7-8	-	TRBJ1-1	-	TGTGCCAGCAGCTTCGGGCGGACAGTTGAAGCTTTCTTT	CASSFGRTVEAFF
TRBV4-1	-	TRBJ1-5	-	TGCGCCAGCAGCCAATCAACAATAGCGACAGGCAGACAGCCCCAGCATTTT	CASSQSTIATGRQPQHF
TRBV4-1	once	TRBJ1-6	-	TGCGCCAGCGGGCCAGGGGTATCACCCCTCCACTTT	CASGPGVSPLHF
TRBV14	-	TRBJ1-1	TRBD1	TGTGCCAGCAGCCTCCGAAGACCGGGACAGGGAGAGAACACTGAAGCTTTCTTT	CASSLRRPGQGENTEAFF
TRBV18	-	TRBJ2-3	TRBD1	TGTGCCAGCTCACCACGGACAGGAATCACAGATACGCAGTATTTT	CASSPRTGITDTQYF
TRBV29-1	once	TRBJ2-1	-	TGCAGCGTTCGGGGTGGTGCCTACAATGAGCAGTTCTTC	CSVRGGAYNEQFF
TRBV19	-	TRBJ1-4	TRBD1	TGTGCCAGTAGCTCGCGACAGGGAACTAATGAAAAACTGTTTTTT	CASSSRQGTNEKLFF
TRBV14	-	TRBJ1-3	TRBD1	TGTGCCAGCAGCGCCGGGACAGGGGGACCTGGAAACACCATATATTTT	CASSAGTGGPGNTIYF
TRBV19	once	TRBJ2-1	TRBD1	TGTGCCAGTAGTATCGACAGGGGTGGTTATAATGAGCAGTTCTTC	CASSIDRGGYNEQFF
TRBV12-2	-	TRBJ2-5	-	TGTGCAAGTCGCTTGCCTCCGGGATCCCCATCTCCATGCGAGACCCAGTACTTC	CASRLPPGSPSPCETQYF
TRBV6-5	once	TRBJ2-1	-	TGTGCCAGCCGGGACATCGGAGGCATAGATGAGCAGTTCTTC	CASRDIGGIDEQFF
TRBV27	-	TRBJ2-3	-	TGTGCCAGCAATGAACAAGCGCAGTATTTT	CASNEQAQYF
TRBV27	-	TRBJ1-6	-	TGTGCCAGCAGTTTATCGCTGACAGCCTCCTATAATTCACCCCTCCACTTT	CASSLSLTASYNSPLHF
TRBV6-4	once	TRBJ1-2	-	TGTGCCAGCAGCCCAAGCGGGGGGAACTATGGCTACACCTTC	CASSPSGGNYGYTF
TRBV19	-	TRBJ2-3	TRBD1	TGTGCCAGTACCCCCACCCCCAGGGGGCCCACAGATACGCAGTATTTT	CASTPTPRGPTDTQYF
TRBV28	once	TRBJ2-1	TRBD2	TGTGCCAGCAGTGCTAGCGGGGGGGCAACCTACAATGAGCAGTTCTTC	CASSASGGATYNEQFF
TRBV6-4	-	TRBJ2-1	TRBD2	TGTGCCAGCAGGGGGACTAGCGGGAGAGGGGAGCAGTTCTTC	CASRGTSGRGEQFF
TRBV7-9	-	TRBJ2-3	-	TGTGCCAGCAGCTTAGGACTATTTGTTAGCACAGATACGCAGTATTTT	CASSLGLFVSTDTQYF
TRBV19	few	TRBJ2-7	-	TGTGCCAGTAGTAGCCGTAGCGAGTCCTACGAGCAGTACTTC	CASSSRSESYEQYF
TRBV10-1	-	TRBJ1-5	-	TGCGCCAGCAGTTTAGGGCAGGGTGAGTGGTTGGATCAGCCCCAGCATTTT	CASSLGQGEWLDQPQHF
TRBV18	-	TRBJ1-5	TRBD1	TGTGCCAGCTCATCGCCGACAGGGGCGGTGTCAAATCAGCCCCAGCATTTT	CASSSPTGAVSNQPQHF
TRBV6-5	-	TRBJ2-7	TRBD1	TGTGCCAGCAGTTACGCCGGGACAGGGGTATACGAGCAGTACTTC	CASSYAGTGVYEQYF
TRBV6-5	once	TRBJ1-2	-	TGTGCCAGCAGTTACCAGACTAGAGATGGCTACACCTTC	CASSYQTRDGYTF
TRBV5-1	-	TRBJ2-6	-	TGCGCCAGCAGCTTGGGGAGTACTGGGGCCAACGTCCTGACTTTC	CASSLGSTGANVLTF
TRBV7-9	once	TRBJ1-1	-	TGTGCCAGCACCTTAGCGGGGGGGGCCGGCAACACTGAAGCTTTCTTT	CASTLAGGAGNTEAFF
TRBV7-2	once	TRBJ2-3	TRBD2	TGTGCCAGCAGCTTCCAAGCTAGCGGGGTGATAGATACGCAGTATTTT	CASSFQASGVIDTQYF
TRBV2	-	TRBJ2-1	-	TGTGCCAGCCGGGTGTACAATGAGCAGTTCTTC	CASRVYNEQFF